A single sample is the source of the 24 T cell receptor beta chains below, sequenced in a study of blood T cell repertoires in COVID-19. Measured with immunoSEQ multiplex PCR; TCRdb has only the in-frame clones, and not every one. This sample has 150,000 to 250,000 clones, with 70% to 80% found just once. Sequenced sample: peripheral blood. Receptor source: a woman aged 40 to 50 with COVID-19, enrolled during active disease.

This chain connects TRBV19 to TRBJ2-7, with 10 bases lining up with TRBD2. Germline loops: CDR1 LNHDA, CDR2 SQIVND (reference sequence). CDR3 length: 14 amino acids. J lost 3 bases, V lost 6 bases, and 5 bases had no gene match. The CDR3 region is CASSTGTSVYEQYF. In DNA, the CDR3 is TGTGCCAGTAGCACCGGGACTAGCGTCTACGAGCAGTACTTC. The full variable domain, with the rest looked up from reference TRBV19 and TRBJ2-7, is DGGITQSPKYLFRKEGQNVTLSCEQNLNHDAMYWYRQDPGQGLRLIYYSQIVNDFQKGDIAEGYSVSREKKESFPLTVTSAQKNPTAFYLCASSTGTSVYEQYFGPGTRLTVT.

The chain has TRBV7-9 and TRBJ2-7; no clear D. Germline V lookup: CDR1 SEHNR, CDR2 FQNEAQ (reference sequence). V shed 3 bases and J shed 4 bases, with 7 bases lying between them. This CDR3 spans 12 amino acids. CDR3 region: CASSLIGYEQYF. The CDR3 DNA follows: TGTGCCAGCAGCTTGATCGGGTACGAGCAGTACTTC.

This clone came up once. The chain has TRBV11-3 and TRBJ2-2; D is unclear. V was clipped by 5 bases and J by 7 bases, with 8 bases between them. The germline V gene encodes CDR1 SGHNT and CDR2 YENEEA. The CDR3 is 12 amino acids. The CDR3: CASSPMSGELFF. The CDR3 DNA reads as TGTGCCAGCAGCCCAATGAGCGGGGAGCTGTTTTTT.

This clone was detected only once. V and J are TRBV5-1 and TRBJ1-2; D uncertain. The CDR3 extends over 14 amino acids. Germline-derived CDR1 and CDR2 are SGHRS and YFSETQ. Trimming stripped 5 bases from V and 6 bases from J, with 17 bases between. The CDR3 region has the DNA TGCGCCAGCAGAGGGTCCATCGGGCGGGATGGCTACACCTTC. Its translation is CASRGSIGRDGYTF. Full variable domain (missing parts from reference TRBV5-1 and TRBJ1-2): KAGVTQTPRYLIKTRGQQVTLSCSPISGHRSVSWYQQTPGQGLQFLFEYFSETQRNKGNFPGRFSGRQFSNSRSEMNVSTLELGDSALYLCASRGSIGRDGYTFGSGTRLTVV.

This clone was seen a few times. The CDR3 loop reads CASSLGTGGNQPQHF. The CDR3 DNA reads TGTGCCAGCAGCTTAGGGACAGGGGGCAATCAGCCCCAGCATTTT. This chain joins TRBV7-9 and TRBJ1-5; 9 nucleotides agree with TRBD1. The length of the CDR3 is 15 residues. V lost 1 base to trimming and J lost 2 bases; unmatched junction nucleotides: 0. From germline, CDR1 is SEHNR and CDR2 FQNEAQ (reference sequence).

This chain connects TRBV21-1 to TRBJ2-5; no check of the table's D call, TRBD2, against the DNA was made. TRBV21-1 is listed as a pseudogene. The CDR3 totals 15 residues. The CDR3 is CASSKDRLAVETQYF. For the CDR3, the DNA is TGTGCCAGCAGCAAAGATAGGCTAGCGGTAGAGACCCAGTACTTC.

This chain links TRBV7-2 with TRBJ2-7; weak D call: TRBD2 (5 bases). CDR3 size: 14 residues. V lost 5 bases and J lost 1, with 12 bases in between. Germline V gene lookup returns CDR1 SGHTA and CDR2 FQGNSA. CDR3 sequence: CASSVQTGSYEQYF. The CDR3 region has the DNA TGTGCCAGCAGCGTACAAACGGGATCCTACGAGCAGTACTTC.

J is TRBJ1-3 and V is TRBV5-1; 8 bases are a match to TRBD1. The ends lost 4 bases at V and 2 bases at J; junction bases unmatched: 5. This CDR3 has 15 amino acids. Per the germline V gene, CDR1 is SGHRS and CDR2 is YFSETQ. The CDR3 bases are TGCGCCAGCAGCCCCCGGACAGGGACTGGAAACACCATATATTTT. Translation gives CASSPRTGTGNTIYF.

The chain has TRBV11-3 and TRBJ2-2, with a weak D call TRBD2 (7 bases). Trimming removed 5 bases at V and 4 bases at J, with 14 bases between. The CDR3 has 15 amino acids. The germline CDR1 and CDR2 sequences are SGHNT and YENEEA. The CDR3, as DNA: TGTGCCAGCAGCCTGCAGGGGAGGGGCACCGGGGAGCTGTTTTTT. It encodes CASSLQGRGTGELFF.

CDR3 sequence: CASSGTSPGELFF. As DNA, the CDR3 is TGTGCCAGCAGCGGGACTAGCCCCGGGGAGCTGTTTTTT. The rearrangement uses TRBV9 and TRBJ2-2; TRBD2 matches 8 bases. Germline V lookup: CDR1 SGDLS, CDR2 YYNGEE. V was clipped by 3 bases and J by 6 bases; unmatched bases: 1. The CDR3 extends over 13 amino acids.

The chain uses TRBV3-1 (or the pseudogene TRBV3-2) and TRBJ2-3; D perhaps matches TRBD2 (5 bases). The V gene lost 5 bases and the J gene lost 6 bases, with 6 bases spanning the gap. The CDR3 runs 11 residues. CDR1 LGHDT and CDR2 YNNKEL come from the germline V gene (reference sequence). CDR3 amino acids: CASSGGDTQYF. In DNA, the CDR3 is TGTGCCAGCAGCGGCGGGGATACGCAGTATTTT.

The rearrangement joins TRBV12-5 to TRBJ2-5, with D possibly TRBD1 on 5 matching bases. V was cut by 6 bases and J by 5 bases, with 16 bases left in between. CDR1 LGHNT and CDR2 FRNRAP come from the germline V gene. The CDR3 length is 14 residues. CDR3 region: CASGPQGPPETQYF. For the CDR3, the DNA is TGTGCTAGTGGACCTCAGGGCCCTCCCGAGACCCAGTACTTC.

This clone occurred a few times. The V call is TRBV5-6, the J call TRBJ2-7; D uncertain. V was shortened by 3 bases and J by 5 bases, with 12 bases between the two germline ends. Germline CDR1 SGHDT, CDR2 YYEEEE. CDR3 length: 13 residues. The CDR3, as DNA: TGTGCCAGCAGCTCCCTTGAGAGCCACGAGCAGTACTTC. Amino acids: CASSSLESHEQYF.

This clone turned up a few times. The CDR3 DNA reads as TGTGCCAGCAGCTTGGAGTGGGGGTTAGGGCGGGGTCCGTACTTC. It translates to CASSLEWGLGRGPYF. This sequence joins TRBV7-2 and TRBJ2-5, with a weak D call TRBD2 (6 bases). Germline V gene data show CDR1 as SGHTA and CDR2 as FQGNSA. Trimming took off 3 bases at V and 13 bases at J, with 24 bases between the two ends. The CDR3 spans 15 residues.

The chain recombines TRBV18 with TRBJ2-1; tentative D call: TRBD1 (6 bases). CDR3 size: 14 residues. Germline CDR1 KGHSH, CDR2 LQKENI. V was trimmed by 4 bases and J by 0 bases, leaving 7 bases between them. The CDR3 protein is CASSQQGSYNEQFF. Written as DNA, the CDR3 is TGTGCCAGCTCACAACAGGGCTCCTACAATGAGCAGTTCTTC.

The V and J genes are TRBV30 and TRBJ2-7; TRBD1 matches 7 bases. V shed 2 bases and J 0 bases; nucleotides not matched to a gene: 4. Germline loops: CDR1 GTSNPN, CDR2 SVGIG (reference sequence). This CDR3 spans 14 amino acids. CDR3 protein: CAWSRTGASYEQYF. The CDR3 region has the DNA TGTGCCTGGAGTCGAACAGGGGCCTCCTACGAGCAGTACTTC.

The chain carries TRBV9 and TRBJ1-4; 9 nucleotides line up with TRBD1. Germline values: CDR1 SGDLS, CDR2 YYNGEE. CDR3 length: 15 residues. Unmatched junction bases numbered 4, after V lost 3 bases and J lost 4 bases. CDR3 nucleotides: TGTGCCAGCAGCGCGACAGGGGGGTATAATGAAAAACTGTTTTTT. It codes for CASSATGGYNEKLFF.

This chain joins TRBV12-3 or TRBV12-4 and TRBJ1-2; 9 bases are a match to TRBD1. This CDR3 spans 13 amino acids. J lost 6 bases, V lost 7 bases, and 6 bases had no gene match. The CDR3 DNA is TGTGCCAGCACCTGGACAGGGGTGGATGGCTACACCTTC. Amino acids: CASTWTGVDGYTF.

The chain has TRBV6-5 and TRBJ1-1, with TRBD1 matching over 8 bases. The CDR3 length is 15 residues. J lost 0 bases, V lost 1 base, and 1 base had no gene match. CDR1 and CDR2 from the germline V gene are MNHEY and SVGAGI. The CDR3 DNA follows: TGTGCCAGCAGTTACTGGGGACAGGTGAACACTGAAGCTTTCTTT. Its protein product is CASSYWGQVNTEAFF.

The genes are TRBV5-1 and TRBJ2-7, with D possibly matching TRBD1 (6 bases). This CDR3 is built from 12 residues. Germline loops: CDR1 SGHRS, CDR2 YFSETQ. The V and J ends lost 0 bases and 5 bases respectively, with 6 bases between them. CDR3 region: CASSLEGDEQYF. In nucleotides, the CDR3 is TGCGCCAGCAGCTTGGAGGGGGACGAGCAGTACTTC.

The CDR3 sequence is CASSFIAGDSSYEQYF. Here the CDR3 DNA reads TGTGCCAGCAGCTTCATAGCCGGGGACAGCTCCTACGAGCAGTACTTC. This rearrangement joins TRBV5-6 to TRBJ2-7, with TRBD1 matching 7 bases. This CDR3 has 16 amino acids. V was pared by 2 bases and J by 0 bases, with 8 bases of the junction left unmatched. Germline V lookup: CDR1 SGHDT, CDR2 YYEEEE.

V is TRBV29-1 and J is TRBJ2-1; 7 nucleotides agree with TRBD2. Germline V gene sequence: CDR1 SQVTM, CDR2 ANQGSEA. The junction had 14 bases not matched to a gene; V was cut back by 6 bases and J by 3 bases. The CDR3 sequence is 16 residues long. This chain's CDR3 is CSVARRAGDLYNEQFF. In DNA, the CDR3 is TGCAGCGTGGCCCGCAGGGCGGGAGACCTCTACAATGAGCAGTTCTTC.

This clone was counted many times. The rearrangement uses TRBV5-1 and TRBJ2-3; D is uncertain. Germline V gene lookup returns CDR1 SGHRS and CDR2 YFSETQ. The CDR3 has 13 residues. V lost 1 base and J 4 bases, leaving 7 bases between the germline ends. The DNA of the CDR3 is TGCGCCAGCAGCTTGTCCGACTCAGATACGCAGTATTTT. It yields the protein CASSLSDSDTQYF.

The chain carries TRBV5-1 and TRBJ2-7; D gene ambiguous. V was pared by 4 bases and J by 2 bases, with 16 bases between. Germline V gene lookup returns CDR1 SGHRS and CDR2 YFSETQ. CDR3 length: 15 amino acids. The chain's CDR3 is CASSLSVSTPYEQYF. DNA for the CDR3: TGCGCCAGCAGCCTAAGTGTCTCTACCCCCTACGAGCAGTACTTC.